Listed below are T cell receptor beta chains from one sample, sequenced in a study of blood T cell repertoires in COVID-19. TCRdb keeps only in-frame clones here, not all; method: immunoSEQ multiplex PCR. The repertoire includes around 300,000 clones, just over 85% of them detected once, and about 3% sits in the top ten. Sequencing was carried out using peripheral blood. The receptors come from a woman aged 25 to 39 with active or convalescent COVID-19. CDR3s include the opening cysteine and the closing phenylalanine or tryptophan. Fields, in order: J gene, V gene, clone size, D gene, CDR3 DNA, CDR3 protein. A D gene is named only where the DNA matches it firmly. The size field is filled for only some rows; it gives once, few, many or a size class.

j_gene: TRBJ2-7; v_gene: TRBV7-8; abundance: -; d_gene: TRBD2; CDR3nt: TGTGCCAGCAGCTTGGGTCCTAGCGGATACGAGCAGTACTTC; CDR3aa: CASSLGPSGYEQYF
j_gene: TRBJ1-3; v_gene: TRBV7-2; abundance: -; d_gene: -; CDR3nt: TGTGCCAGCAGAGGGACATCTCCTGGAAACACCATATATTTT; CDR3aa: CASRGTSPGNTIYF
j_gene: TRBJ1-1; v_gene: TRBV7-9; abundance: -; d_gene: -; CDR3nt: TGTGCCAGCAGCCCACCACAGCCTCTGAACACTGAAGCTTTCTTT; CDR3aa: CASSPPQPLNTEAFF
j_gene: TRBJ2-1; v_gene: TRBV9; abundance: -; d_gene: TRBD1; CDR3nt: TGTGCCAGCAGCGTAGGGACAGGGCTGTACAATGAGCAGTTCTTC; CDR3aa: CASSVGTGLYNEQFF
j_gene: TRBJ1-1; v_gene: TRBV10-3; abundance: -; d_gene: -; CDR3nt: TGTGCCATCAGTGTCGGCAGGCCCGAGACTGAAGCTTTCTTT; CDR3aa: CAISVGRPETEAFF
j_gene: TRBJ2-3; v_gene: TRBV24-1; abundance: -; d_gene: -; CDR3nt: TGTGCCACCCACGGGGGGCCGAAAAGCACAGATACGCAGTATTTT; CDR3aa: CATHGGPKSTDTQYF
j_gene: TRBJ2-5; v_gene: TRBV24-1; abundance: -; d_gene: TRBD1; CDR3nt: TGTGCCACCAGTGCCCCCCACAGGGGGTCTAACCAAGAGACCCAGTACTTC; CDR3aa: CATSAPHRGSNQETQYF
j_gene: TRBJ1-6; v_gene: TRBV18; abundance: -; d_gene: TRBD1; CDR3nt: TGTGCCAGCTCCCGGGACAGGGTTAATTCACCCCTCCACTTT; CDR3aa: CASSRDRVNSPLHF
j_gene: TRBJ1-4; v_gene: TRBV7-9; abundance: -; d_gene: -; CDR3nt: TGTGCCAGCAGCCTTTCCCAGACTAATGAAAAACTGTTTTTT; CDR3aa: CASSLSQTNEKLFF
j_gene: TRBJ2-7; v_gene: TRBV9; abundance: -; d_gene: -; CDR3nt: TGTGCCAGCAGCTCAGGACCGGGATACGAGCAGTACTTC; CDR3aa: CASSSGPGYEQYF
j_gene: TRBJ2-5; v_gene: TRBV2; abundance: -; d_gene: -; CDR3nt: TGTGCCAGCAGTGCCCAGGGTCAAGAGACCCAGTACTTC; CDR3aa: CASSAQGQETQYF
j_gene: TRBJ2-2; v_gene: TRBV9; abundance: -; d_gene: TRBD2; CDR3nt: TGTGCCAGCAGCTTCCTAGCGGGTTCGAACACCGGGGAGCTGTTTTTT; CDR3aa: CASSFLAGSNTGELFF
j_gene: TRBJ1-1; v_gene: TRBV14; abundance: -; d_gene: -; CDR3nt: TGTGCCAGCAGTCTAAGTACAGGGAGGGCGGGCACTGAAGCTTTCTTT; CDR3aa: CASSLSTGRAGTEAFF
j_gene: TRBJ2-5; v_gene: TRBV7-7; abundance: few; d_gene: -; CDR3nt: TGTGCTAGCAGCCCCGGGAGGACCCAGTACTTC; CDR3aa: CASSPGRTQYF
j_gene: TRBJ2-3; v_gene: TRBV11-3; abundance: once; d_gene: TRBD2; CDR3nt: TGTGCCAGAAAATACCGGGACTATGTGCAGTATTTT; CDR3aa: CARKYRDYVQYF
j_gene: TRBJ2-7; v_gene: TRBV30; abundance: -; d_gene: -; CDR3nt: TGTGCCTGGAGTGCCATCGGACTCACCTACGAGCAGTACTTC; CDR3aa: CAWSAIGLTYEQYF
j_gene: TRBJ1-2; v_gene: TRBV5-1; abundance: once; d_gene: TRBD1; CDR3nt: TGCGCCAGCCGTAACGAAGGGACAGGGAACGGTGGCTACACCTTC; CDR3aa: CASRNEGTGNGGYTF
j_gene: TRBJ2-2; v_gene: TRBV9; abundance: -; d_gene: -; CDR3nt: TGTGCCAGCAGCCCCATGGACTGGGGGGACACCGGGGAGCTGTTTTTT; CDR3aa: CASSPMDWGDTGELFF
j_gene: TRBJ2-5; v_gene: TRBV21-1; abundance: -; d_gene: -; CDR3nt: TGTGCCAGCAGCAAAAGGGCCAGGGGAGAGACCCAGTACTTC; CDR3aa: CASSKRARGETQYF
j_gene: TRBJ2-3; v_gene: TRBV4-3; abundance: few; d_gene: TRBD2; CDR3nt: TGCGCCAGCAGCCAAGCAGGGCGGGGGGCTAGCACAGATACGCAGTATTTT; CDR3aa: CASSQAGRGASTDTQYF
j_gene: TRBJ1-4; v_gene: TRBV25-1; abundance: -; d_gene: TRBD1; CDR3nt: TGTGCCAGCAGTGAATACGGGACAGATAATGAAAAACTGTTTTTT; CDR3aa: CASSEYGTDNEKLFF
j_gene: TRBJ1-2; v_gene: TRBV24-1; abundance: -; d_gene: TRBD1; CDR3nt: TGTGCCACCAGTGATTCGGGACAGGGGGCGAATGGCTACACCTTC; CDR3aa: CATSDSGQGANGYTF
j_gene: TRBJ1-6; v_gene: TRBV28; abundance: -; d_gene: TRBD1; CDR3nt: TGTGCCAGCCTCACAGGGGGCGTTAATTCACCCCTCCACTTT; CDR3aa: CASLTGGVNSPLHF
j_gene: TRBJ1-6; v_gene: TRBV6-5; abundance: -; d_gene: -; CDR3nt: TGTGCCAGCAGCACGGCAGGGTATTCACCCCTCCACTTT; CDR3aa: CASSTAGYSPLHF
j_gene: TRBJ2-2; v_gene: TRBV4-3; abundance: -; d_gene: -; CDR3nt: TGCGCCAGCAGCCAAGAACCCCGGGGGAACACCGGGGAGCTGTTTTTT; CDR3aa: CASSQEPRGNTGELFF
j_gene: TRBJ1-2; v_gene: TRBV6-5; abundance: -; d_gene: -; CDR3nt: TGTGCCAGCAGTTACTCCGGAGGGAGCTATGGCTACACCTTC; CDR3aa: CASSYSGGSYGYTF
j_gene: TRBJ2-7; v_gene: TRBV27; abundance: once; d_gene: -; CDR3nt: TGTGCCAGCAGTTTCTCAGGGGGGGAGCAGTACTTC; CDR3aa: CASSFSGGEQYF
j_gene: TRBJ1-3; v_gene: TRBV7-2; abundance: -; d_gene: TRBD1; CDR3nt: TGTGCCAGCAGCTCCAGCGACAGGGGTGGAAACACCATATATTTT; CDR3aa: CASSSSDRGGNTIYF